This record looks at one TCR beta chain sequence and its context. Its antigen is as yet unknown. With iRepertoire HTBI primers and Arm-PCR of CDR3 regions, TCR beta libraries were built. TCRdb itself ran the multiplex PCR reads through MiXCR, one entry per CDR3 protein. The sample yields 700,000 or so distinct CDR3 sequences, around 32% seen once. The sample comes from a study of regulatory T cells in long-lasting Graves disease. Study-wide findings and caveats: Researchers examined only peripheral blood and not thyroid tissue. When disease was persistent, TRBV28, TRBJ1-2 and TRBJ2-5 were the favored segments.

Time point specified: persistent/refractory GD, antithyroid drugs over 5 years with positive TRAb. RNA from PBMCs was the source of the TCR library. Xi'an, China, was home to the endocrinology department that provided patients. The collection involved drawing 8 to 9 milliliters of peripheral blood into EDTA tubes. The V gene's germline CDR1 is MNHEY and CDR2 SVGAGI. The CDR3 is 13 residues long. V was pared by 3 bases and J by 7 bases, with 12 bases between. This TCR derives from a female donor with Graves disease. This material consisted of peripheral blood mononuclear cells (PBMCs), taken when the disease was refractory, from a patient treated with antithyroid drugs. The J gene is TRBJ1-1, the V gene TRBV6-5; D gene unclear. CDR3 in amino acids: CASSYRTEYEAFF. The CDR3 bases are TGTGCCAGCAGTTATAGGACGGAGTATGAAGCTTTCTTT.